This T cell receptor beta chain stems from a study of shared clonotypes between healthy human individuals. This CDR3 spans 16 amino acids. Germline loops: CDR1 LGHNA, CDR2 YNFKEQ. V shed 0 bases and J 3 bases; nucleotides not matched to a gene: 3. The table came from immunoSEQ multiplex PCR; TCRdb's copy has only in-frame clones and leaves some out. The table shows some 650,000 clones, with roughly 97% occurring only once. The chain links TRBV4-2 to TRBJ1-5; the match to TRBD1 covers 9 bases. This receptor was taken from a woman between 25 and 40 years old in good health. The source material was naive CD4+ T cells sorted from blood. Documented subset: CD45RA+ positively selected. The CDR3 is CASSQEGQGINQPQHF. As DNA, the CDR3 is TGTGCCAGCAGCCAAGAAGGACAGGGGATCAATCAGCCCCAGCATTTT.